This T cell receptor (beta chain) was documented in a study of PD-L1 blockade in urothelial cancer. Study-level background: Median blood clonality was roughly 0.088, with about 81,000 unique TCRs.

Notes on this clone: Its antigen is not identified.

Time point described: pretreatment peripheral blood. Every patient provided from 1 to 8 samples, collected pretreatment and on-treatment. The templates were synthetic TCR analogs, and they were spiked into each PCR. Produced via immunoSEQ multiplex PCR; TCRdb's table is partial and in-frame only. The table lists some 45,000 clones, approximately 80% of them singletons. Regarding the study as a whole: Pretreatment TCR clonality in blood under the median foretold superior survival.

The source is a man in his 60s with urothelial cancer. The specimen was PBMCs, collected around atezolizumab (anti-PD-L1) treatment.

DNA of the CDR3: TGTGCCAGCAGTTCCGGGTCCTACAACTATGGCTACACCTTC. Its translation: CASSSGSYNYGYTF. V and J are TRBV28 and TRBJ1-2, with D uncertain. This CDR3 is 14 amino acids long. Per the germline V gene, CDR1 is MDHEN and CDR2 is SYDVKM. Trimming cost V 4 bases and J 2 bases, with 11 bases left between them.